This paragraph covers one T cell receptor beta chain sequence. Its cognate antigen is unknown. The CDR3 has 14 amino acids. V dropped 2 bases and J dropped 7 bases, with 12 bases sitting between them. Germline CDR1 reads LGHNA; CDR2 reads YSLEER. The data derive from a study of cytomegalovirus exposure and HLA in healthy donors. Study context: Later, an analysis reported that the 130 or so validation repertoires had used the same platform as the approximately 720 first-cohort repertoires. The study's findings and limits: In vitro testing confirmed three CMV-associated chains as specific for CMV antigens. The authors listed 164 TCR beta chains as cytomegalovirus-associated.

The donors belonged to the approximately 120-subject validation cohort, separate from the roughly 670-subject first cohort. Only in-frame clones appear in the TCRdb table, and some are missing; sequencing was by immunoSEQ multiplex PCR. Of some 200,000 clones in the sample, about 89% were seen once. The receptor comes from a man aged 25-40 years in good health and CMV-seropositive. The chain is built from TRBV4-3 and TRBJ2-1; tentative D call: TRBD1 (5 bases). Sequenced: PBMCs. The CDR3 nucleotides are TGCGCCAGCAGCCAAACAGGATCCTGGAATGAGCAGTTCTTC. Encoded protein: CASSQTGSWNEQFF.